Listed below are T cell receptor beta chains from one sample, sequenced in a study of T cell clones after liver transplantation. Assay: immunoSEQ multiplex PCR; the TCRdb copy retains only in-frame clones and omits some. The table has fewer than 70,000 clones, over 55% seen once; the top ten hold about 15%. The sample was CD4+ T cells from blood, taken before liver transplant. These receptors came from a human donor who received a liver transplant. CDR3s leave out the opening cysteine and the closing phenylalanine or tryptophan.

j_call v_call cdr3_aa
TRBJ2-1 TRBV19 ASSTPPDRGLTGAYNEQF
TRBJ1-6 TRBV2 ASGKTGEDSPLH
TRBJ1-6 TRBV11-2 ASSLNSPSPLH
TRBJ2-5 TRBV6-5 ASSYKGETQY
TRBJ1-4 TRBV7-9 ASSFGQGNEKLF
TRBJ1-2 TRBV10-3 AISPVGQGANYGYT
TRBJ2-6 TRBV5-1 ASSLGGAGANVLT
TRBJ1-1 TRBV5-5 ASSLVDRQEAF
TRBJ1-1 TRBV6-5 ATQTTTTEAF
TRBJ2-3 TRBV18 ASSPRTGGQDTQY
TRBJ2-7 TRBV7-2 ASSLDSAEQY
TRBJ2-5 TRBV11-2 ASSMTGGEKTQY
TRBJ1-1 TRBV28 ASSLSFTEAF
TRBJ1-1 TRBV18 ASSRSKNTEAF
TRBJ1-5 TRBV2 ASSVGTQRNQPQH
TRBJ1-5 TRBV28 ASSFPGQGSNQPQH
TRBJ2-1 TRBV30 AWRGGSAYNEQF
TRBJ2-1 TRBV5-1 ASTLGQGANNEQF
TRBJ1-1 TRBV6-4 ASSDSGGDTEAF
TRBJ2-7 TRBV2 ATIQNRGGYEQY
TRBJ1-3 TRBV9 ASSVVPTTGNTIY
TRBJ2-1 TRBV7-7 ASGTGTSLYNEQF
TRBJ2-5 TRBV4-1 ASSQAPGKETQY
TRBJ2-5 TRBV5-1 ASSTGTGISLAQETQY
TRBJ1-5 TRBV6-6 ASTLGGGNQPQH
TRBJ1-5 TRBV7-6 VRVRSVSNQPQH
TRBJ2-1 TRBV7-3 ASSSDRGDYNEQF
TRBJ1-1 TRBV7-2 ASSRQLGTEAF
TRBJ2-7 TRBV2 ATRTSGVYEQY
TRBJ1-5 TRBV6-5 ASSSGQGASGQPQH
TRBJ2-5 TRBV7-3 ASSPGLAPKQETQY
TRBJ1-1 TRBV18 ASSPQGANTEAF
TRBJ2-2 TRBV18 ASSPLLTGELF